These 30 T cell receptor beta chains share one sample of origin, sequenced in a study of blood T cell repertoires in COVID-19. The data were produced by immunoSEQ multiplex PCR, yet TCRdb's version contains in-frame clones alone and is incomplete. The profile covers 150,000 to 200,000 clones, with approximately 90% appearing a single time and 3.5% to 4.5% taken by the ten largest. Sequences were obtained from peripheral blood. The source of these receptors is a man between 18 and 35 years old with active or convalescent COVID-19.

This clone was picked up a small number of times. The rearrangement links TRBV3-1 (or the pseudogene TRBV3-2) to TRBJ1-4, with 10 bases lining up with TRBD1. Germline CDR1 and CDR2: LGHDT and YNNKEL (reference sequence). V was pared by 6 bases and J by 7 bases, with 14 bases of the junction left unmatched. This CDR3 is 17 amino acids long. CDR3 loop: CASSPYSSGTGAEKLFF. The CDR3 DNA follows: TGTGCCAGCAGTCCTTACTCCTCCGGGACAGGGGCTGAAAAACTGTTTTTT.

The chain carries TRBV27 and TRBJ1-1; 7 bases agree with TRBD1. After removal of 4 bases from V and 1 base from J, the junction contained 6 bases not matched to a gene. The CDR3 runs 15 residues. Germline CDR1 reads MNHEY; CDR2 reads SMNVEV (reference sequence). CDR3 sequence: CASSSLGGWNTEAFF. CDR3 DNA: TGTGCCAGCAGTTCCCTAGGGGGCTGGAACACTGAAGCTTTCTTT.

The genes are TRBV5-1 and TRBJ1-1; D might be TRBD1 (5 bases). The CDR3 is 14 residues long. Trimming removed 4 bases at V and 11 bases at J, with 21 bases between. Looked up from germline, CDR1 is SGHRS and CDR2 is YFSETQ. The CDR3 DNA reads as TGCGCCAGCAGCGTGGGCGGCGAACAGGTATTTGCTTTCTTT. This encodes CASSVGGEQVFAFF.

The genes are TRBV4-3 and TRBJ2-5; possibly TRBD2 for D (6 bases). Germline V lookup: CDR1 LGHNA, CDR2 YSLEER. The CDR3 length is 16 residues. V was shortened by 0 bases and J by 5 bases, with 16 bases between the two germline ends. The CDR3: CASSQEIGGSRETQYF. CDR3 sequence (DNA): TGCGCCAGCAGCCAAGAAATCGGAGGGTCACGTGAGACCCAGTACTTC.

The genes are TRBV6-4 and TRBJ2-1; 8 bases line up with TRBD2. The germline gives CDR1 MRHNA, CDR2 SNTAGT. After removal of 2 bases from V and 8 bases from J, the junction contained 8 bases not matched to a gene. CDR3 length: 15 residues. CDR3 in DNA: TGTGCCAGCAGTGACGGGGCGGGGGGTAGTCATGAGCAGTTCTTC. Residues: CASSDGAGGSHEQFF.

The chain uses TRBV5-1 and TRBJ2-7, with TRBD2 matching 9 bases. The CDR3 loop spans 15 amino acids. The V gene's germline CDR1 is SGHRS and CDR2 YFSETQ. V lost 0 bases and J lost 2; bases outside the gene matches: 3. The DNA of the CDR3 is TGCGCCAGCAGCTTGGTTGTAGCGGGGGCCTACGAGCAGTACTTC. Translation: CASSLVVAGAYEQYF.

V gene TRBV28 combines with J gene TRBJ1-3; D is perhaps TRBD1 (6 bases). This CDR3 is built from 12 residues. Trimming took 8 bases from V and 3 from J, leaving 8 bases between them. CDR1 MDHEN and CDR2 SYDVKM come from the germline V gene. The CDR3, as DNA: TGTGCCAGCCAGGACAGTGGAAACACCATATATTTT. This encodes CASQDSGNTIYF.

This chain uses TRBV28 with TRBJ2-1, with D possibly being TRBD1 (7 bases). The germline CDR1 and CDR2 sequences are MDHEN and SYDVKM. This CDR3 contains 15 residues. V lost 6 bases and J lost 5, with 17 bases in between. In nucleotides, the CDR3 is TGTGCCAGCAGCCCCGACAGGGAGGCGGACAATGAGCAGTTCTTC. Translation: CASSPDREADNEQFF.

V gene TRBV20-1 combines with J gene TRBJ2-1; D gene uncertain. The CDR3 covers 15 residues. V dropped 3 bases and J dropped 1 base, with 13 bases sitting between them. CDR1 is DFQATT and CDR2 is SNEGSKA in the germline V gene (reference sequence). The CDR3 loop is CSASGHSRSYNEQFF. The CDR3 DNA follows: TGCAGTGCTAGTGGCCACTCCCGATCCTACAATGAGCAGTTCTTC.

This clone was counted once. The chain links TRBV27 to TRBJ2-1; 9 nucleotides match TRBD1. With V trimmed by 2 bases and J by 5 bases, 7 bases remained unmatched. The CDR3 loop spans 16 amino acids. From germline, CDR1 is MNHEY and CDR2 SMNVEV (reference sequence). CDR3 coding DNA: TGTGCCAGCAGTTTAAGGGGACAGGGTGTGAACAATGAGCAGTTCTTC. It specifies CASSLRGQGVNNEQFF.

This clone was detected ten times or more. V gene TRBV6-4 combines with J gene TRBJ1-4; TRBD1 might be the D (5 bases). Trimming removed 0 bases at V and 11 bases at J, with 10 bases between. This CDR3 region has 13 residues. Germline-derived CDR1 and CDR2 are MRHNA and SNTAGT. The CDR3 DNA follows: TGTGCCAGCAGTGACTCGGCAGGGAACAAACTGTTTTTT. Translated, it gives CASSDSAGNKLFF.

CDR3 region: CSARRQAEAFF. The CDR3 region has the DNA TGCAGTGCGAGAAGACAGGCTGAAGCTTTCTTT. The chain joins TRBV20-1 to TRBJ1-1, with D maybe TRBD1 (6 bases). CDR1 and CDR2 (germline): DFQATT, SNEGSKA (reference sequence). This CDR3 has 11 residues. Trimming pared 6 bases from V and 6 bases from J, leaving 11 bases between.

The V call is TRBV4-1, the J call TRBJ2-5; D is unresolved. V shed 0 bases and J shed 4 bases, with 9 bases lying between them. The germline V gene encodes CDR1 MGHRA and CDR2 YSYEKL. This CDR3 is 14 amino acids long. The chain's CDR3 is CASSQESPGETQYF. In DNA, the CDR3 is TGCGCCAGCAGCCAAGAGTCACCCGGAGAGACCCAGTACTTC.

The chain uses TRBV6-6 and TRBJ1-2; D is possibly TRBD1 (6 bases). V dropped 4 bases and J dropped 8 bases, with 17 bases sitting between them. From germline, CDR1 is MNHNY and CDR2 SVGAGI (reference sequence). The CDR3 has 14 residues. DNA of the CDR3: TGTGCCAGCAGTTTCGTCGACAGGTTGCAGGGCTACACCTTC. Translating it yields CASSFVDRLQGYTF.

The chain recombines TRBV7-9 with TRBJ2-1; D perhaps matches TRBD2 (5 bases). Germline V lookup: CDR1 SEHNR, CDR2 FQNEAQ (reference sequence). Trimming removed 3 bases from V and 8 bases from J, with 11 bases in between. This CDR3 spans 13 amino acids. The CDR3 is CASSFGGEDEQFF. In nucleotides, the CDR3 is TGTGCCAGCAGCTTCGGAGGAGAGGATGAGCAGTTCTTC.

This clone turned up a few times. This rearrangement joins TRBV10-1 to TRBJ1-2, with TRBD1 matching over 10 bases. V shed 7 bases and J 1 base; nucleotides not matched to a gene: 12. Per the germline V gene, CDR1 is WNHNN and CDR2 is SYGVQD (reference sequence). The CDR3 contains 17 residues. The CDR3 region has the DNA TGCGCCAGCACCCAGCCCGGGACAGGGGCTCGTAACTATGGCTACACCTTC. It codes for CASTQPGTGARNYGYTF.

The V and J genes are TRBV13 and TRBJ1-2; 9 bases are a match to TRBD1. The CDR3 totals 15 residues. V trimming: 6 bases; J trimming: 8 bases; junction bases outside the gene matches: 13. Looked up from germline, CDR1 is PRHDT and CDR2 is FYEKMQ (reference sequence). The CDR3 DNA reads TGTGCCAGCAGTTACCCAGGACAGGGGTTAGGGGGCTACACCTTC. This gives the protein CASSYPGQGLGGYTF.

For the CDR3, the DNA is TGTGCCACCCAGGGCGAGACCCAGTACTTC. Protein: CATQGETQYF. The V and J genes are TRBV24-1 and TRBJ2-5, with a possible D match to TRBD1 (5 bases). The V gene's germline CDR1 is KGHDR and CDR2 SFDVKD. The length of the CDR3 is 10 residues. V lost 9 bases, J lost 5 bases, and 6 bases lay in between.

The CDR3 nucleotides are TGTGCCAGCAGCCCCTCCCATAGCGGGGTTAACACCGGGGAGCTGTTTTTT. Residues: CASSPSHSGVNTGELFF. This chain connects TRBV3-1 (or the pseudogene TRBV3-2) to TRBJ2-2; 8 positions agree with TRBD2. With V trimmed by 4 bases and J by 2 bases, 9 bases remained unmatched. CDR3 length equals 17 residues. The germline CDR1 and CDR2 sequences are LGHDT and YNNKEL (reference sequence).

The table lists this clone with a count of one. The V gene is TRBV11-2, the J gene TRBJ2-7, with TRBD1 as a possible D gene (6 bases). This CDR3 is built from 14 residues. Germline V gene sequence: CDR1 SGHAT, CDR2 FQNNGV. Trimming took 0 bases from V and 1 from J, leaving 7 bases between them. The DNA of the CDR3 is TGTGCCAGCAGCTTAGATGGACAGTCCTACGAGCAGTACGTC. This codes for CASSLDGQSYEQYV.

The rearrangement joins TRBV19 to TRBJ1-5; D is ambiguous. The CDR3 is 15 residues long. The germline CDR1 and CDR2 sequences are LNHDA and SQIVND (reference sequence). Trimming removed 3 bases from V and 4 bases from J, with 13 bases in between. The CDR3 nucleotides are TGTGCCAGTAGTATGGGCGTCGGGAGAAATCAGCCCCAGCATTTT. This codes for CASSMGVGRNQPQHF.

V usage is TRBV24-1 and J usage is TRBJ2-3; TRBD2 might be the D (5 bases). This CDR3 has 14 amino acids. The germline V and J ends were trimmed by 2 bases and 6 bases, with 11 bases remaining between them. Looked up from germline, CDR1 is KGHDR and CDR2 is SFDVKD. CDR3 bases: TGTGCCACCAGTGATTCGGCTAGAGGGGATACGCAGTATTTT. Its protein product is CATSDSARGDTQYF.

V is TRBV7-9 and J is TRBJ2-6; D might be TRBD2 (6 bases). With 5 bases removed from V and 3 bases from J, the gap between germline ends came to 14 bases. The V gene's germline CDR1 is SEHNR and CDR2 FQNEAQ (reference sequence). The CDR3 runs 16 residues. For the CDR3, the DNA is TGTGCCAGCAGCGCACCGCGGGATATTGGGGCCAACGTCCTGACTTTC. Translation: CASSAPRDIGANVLTF.

This clone was observed a few times. The chain employs TRBV18 and TRBJ1-1; perhaps TRBD1 as D (6 bases). This CDR3 is 14 amino acids long. Germline CDR1 and CDR2: KGHSH and LQKENI. Trimming pared 8 bases from V and 5 bases from J, leaving 18 bases between. Here the CDR3 DNA reads TGTGCCAGCCCCCCGGTGGGGGCGCGGACTGAAGCTTTCTTT. It yields the protein CASPPVGARTEAFF.

This clone was seen once. The chain joins TRBV24-1 to TRBJ1-1; 7 bases map to TRBD1. The germline CDR1 and CDR2 sequences are KGHDR and SFDVKD. Losses at the gene ends were 5 bases for V and 1 base for J; bases not matched to a gene: 6. The CDR3 loop spans 15 amino acids. The CDR3 loop is CATSAQGGRNTEAFF. The DNA for the CDR3 is TGTGCCACCAGTGCCCAGGGGGGTAGGAACACTGAAGCTTTCTTT.

This clone was counted a few times. DNA of the CDR3: TGTGCCAGCAGCTTAGGGACAGGGTCCGCTAACTATGGCTACACCTTC. It yields the protein CASSLGTGSANYGYTF. The chain is built from TRBV7-9 and TRBJ1-2, with 8 bases fitting TRBD1. Germline V lookup: CDR1 SEHNR, CDR2 FQNEAQ (reference sequence). The CDR3 length is 16 residues. With V trimmed by 1 base and J by 0 bases, 4 bases remained unmatched.

There are a few counts of this clone. The chain employs TRBV19 and TRBJ1-2; D not resolved. The V end lost 11 bases, the J end lost 4 bases, and 17 bases lay between the germline ends. The germline V gene has CDR1 LNHDA and CDR2 SQIVND (reference sequence). This CDR3 is 13 amino acids long. The DNA of the CDR3 is TGTGCCGCAGCTGAGGTCGGGATCTATGGCTACACCTTC. Its protein product is CAAAEVGIYGYTF.

CDR3 in amino acids: CASSHRLAGRGETQYF. The DNA for the CDR3 is TGTGCCAGCAGTCACCGCCTAGCGGGAAGGGGAGAGACCCAGTACTTC. The chain has TRBV6-2 or TRBV6-3 and TRBJ2-5; 9 nucleotides line up with TRBD2. Germline assignment: CDR1 MNHEY and CDR2 SVGEGT. Unmatched junction bases numbered 11, after V lost 5 bases and J lost 4 bases. The CDR3 sequence is 16 residues long.

The J gene is TRBJ1-1, the V gene TRBV5-8; no reliable D call. Germline V gives CDR1 SGHTS, CDR2 YDEGEE. The CDR3 runs to 11 residues. Trimming pared 4 bases from V and 6 bases from J, leaving 7 bases between. The CDR3 here is CASSHRAEAFF. DNA of the CDR3: TGTGCCAGCAGCCACCGGGCTGAAGCTTTCTTT.

J is TRBJ1-5 and V is TRBV27; TRBD1 is a possible D gene (5 bases). CDR3 length equals 14 residues. V lost 2 bases and J lost 8, with 13 bases in between. The V gene's germline CDR1 is MNHEY and CDR2 SMNVEV (reference sequence). This CDR3 is CASSLVRGFEPQHF. As DNA, the CDR3 is TGTGCCAGCAGTTTAGTTAGGGGTTTTGAGCCCCAGCATTTT.